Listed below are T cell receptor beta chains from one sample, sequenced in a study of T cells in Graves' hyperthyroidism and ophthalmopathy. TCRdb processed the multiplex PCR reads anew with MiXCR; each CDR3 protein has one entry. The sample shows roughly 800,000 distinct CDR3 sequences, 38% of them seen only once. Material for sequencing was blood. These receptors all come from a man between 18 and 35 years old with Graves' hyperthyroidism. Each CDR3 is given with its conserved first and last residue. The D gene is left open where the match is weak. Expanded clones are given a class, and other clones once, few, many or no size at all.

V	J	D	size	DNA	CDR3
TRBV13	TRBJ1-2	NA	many	TGTGCCAGCAGCGGTCAGGGGTACTATGGCTACACCTTC	CASSGQGYYGYTF
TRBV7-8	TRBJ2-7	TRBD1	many	TGTGCCAGCAGCGGACAGGGGGCAGGGACCTACGAGCAGTACTTC	CASSGQGAGTYEQYF
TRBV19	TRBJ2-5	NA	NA	TGTGCCAGTGAAGATGAGACCCAGTACTTC	CASEDETQYF
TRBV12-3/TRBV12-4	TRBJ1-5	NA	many	TGTGCCAGCAGCCACGGAGGCGTGCCCCAGCATTTT	CASSHGGVPQHF
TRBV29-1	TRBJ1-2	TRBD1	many	TGCAGCGGGGGACAGGGAAGTGGCTACACCTTC	CSGGQGSGYTF
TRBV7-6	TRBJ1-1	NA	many	TGTGCCAGCAGTTCGGGGGGAGTGTGGGAAGCTTTCTTT	CASSSGGVWEAFF
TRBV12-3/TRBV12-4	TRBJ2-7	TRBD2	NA	TGTGCCAGCAGTTTCAGCGGGGGGTTAGGCGAGCAGTACTTC	CASSFSGGLGEQYF
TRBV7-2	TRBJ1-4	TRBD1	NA	TGTGCCAGCAGCCCCGACAGGGGTTGGGAAAAACTGTTTTTT	CASSPDRGWEKLFF
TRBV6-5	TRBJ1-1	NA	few	TGTGCCAGCATCCAGGGTTCTGAAGCTTTCTTT	CASIQGSEAFF
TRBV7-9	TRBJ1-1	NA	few	TGTGCCAGCAGCCAACCCGGTGGAGCTTTTAACACTGAAGCTTTCTTT	CASSQPGGAFNTEAFF
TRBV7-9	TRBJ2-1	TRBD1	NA	TGTGCCAGCAGTCGGGACAGGGGGCAGGTCAATGAGCAGTTCTTC	CASSRDRGQVNEQFF
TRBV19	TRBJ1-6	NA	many	TGTGCCAGTAGTATCCAGACAGGTTCACCCCTCCACTTT	CASSIQTGSPLHF
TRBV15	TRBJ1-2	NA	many	TGTGCCACCAGCAGATCCCGGGCAGGGGCTGGCTACACCTTC	CATSRSRAGAGYTF
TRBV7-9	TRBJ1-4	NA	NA	TGTGCCAGCAGCGCTGGTCCGGAAAAACTGTTTTTT	CASSAGPEKLFF
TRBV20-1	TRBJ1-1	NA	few	TGCAGTGCTCGGACAGAAATGAACACTGAAGCTTTCTTT	CSARTEMNTEAFF
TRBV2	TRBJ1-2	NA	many	TGTGCCAGCCGCGGCAGTAATTATGGCTACACCTTC	CASRGSNYGYTF
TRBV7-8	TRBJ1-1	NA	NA	TGTGCCAGCCTTCCAGGTCTGGAGGACACTGAAGCTTTCTTT	CASLPGLEDTEAFF
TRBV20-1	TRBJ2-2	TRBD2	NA	TGCAGTGCGAGGGGGACTAGCGACACCGGGGAGCTGTTTTTT	CSARGTSDTGELFF